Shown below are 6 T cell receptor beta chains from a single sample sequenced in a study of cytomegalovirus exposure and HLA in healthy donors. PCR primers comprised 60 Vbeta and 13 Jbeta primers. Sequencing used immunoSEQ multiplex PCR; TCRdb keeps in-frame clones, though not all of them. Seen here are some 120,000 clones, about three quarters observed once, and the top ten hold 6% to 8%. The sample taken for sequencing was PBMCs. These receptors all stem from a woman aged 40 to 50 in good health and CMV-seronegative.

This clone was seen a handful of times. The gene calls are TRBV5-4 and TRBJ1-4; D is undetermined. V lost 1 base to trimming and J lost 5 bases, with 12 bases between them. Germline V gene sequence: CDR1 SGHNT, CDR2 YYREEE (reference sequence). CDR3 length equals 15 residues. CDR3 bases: TGTGCCAGCAGCTTGCAAGGGCGCGGGAATGAAAAACTGTTTTTT. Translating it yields CASSLQGRGNEKLFF.

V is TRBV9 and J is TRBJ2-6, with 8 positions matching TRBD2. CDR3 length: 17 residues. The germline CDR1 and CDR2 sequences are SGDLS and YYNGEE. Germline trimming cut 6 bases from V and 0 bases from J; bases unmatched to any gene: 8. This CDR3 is CASNGGTRASGANVLTF. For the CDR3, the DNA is TGTGCCAGCAACGGCGGGACTAGGGCCTCTGGGGCCAACGTCCTGACTTTC.

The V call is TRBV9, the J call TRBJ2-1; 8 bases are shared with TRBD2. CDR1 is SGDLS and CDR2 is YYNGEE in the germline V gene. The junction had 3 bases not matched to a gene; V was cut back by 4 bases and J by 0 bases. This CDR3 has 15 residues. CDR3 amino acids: CASSISGSSYNEQFF. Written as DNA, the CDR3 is TGTGCCAGCAGCATAAGCGGGAGCTCCTACAATGAGCAGTTCTTC.

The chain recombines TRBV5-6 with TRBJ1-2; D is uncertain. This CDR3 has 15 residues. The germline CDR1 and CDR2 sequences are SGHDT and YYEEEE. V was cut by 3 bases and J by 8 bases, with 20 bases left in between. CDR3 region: CASSSLRGVRVGYTF. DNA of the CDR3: TGTGCCAGCAGCTCGCTTCGGGGTGTACGGGTCGGCTACACCTTC.

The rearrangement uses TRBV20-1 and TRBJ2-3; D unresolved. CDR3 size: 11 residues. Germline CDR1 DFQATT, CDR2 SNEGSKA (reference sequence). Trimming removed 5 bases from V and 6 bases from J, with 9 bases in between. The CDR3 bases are TGCAGTGCTTTCCCTAGTGATACGCAGTATTTT. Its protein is CSAFPSDTQYF.

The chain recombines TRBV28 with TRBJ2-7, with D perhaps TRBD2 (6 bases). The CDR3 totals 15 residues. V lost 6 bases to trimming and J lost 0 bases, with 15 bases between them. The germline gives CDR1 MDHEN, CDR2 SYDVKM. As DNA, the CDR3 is TGTGCCAGCAGCCTAGGAGGGCTGCTCTCCTACGAGCAGTACTTC. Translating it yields CASSLGGLLSYEQYF.